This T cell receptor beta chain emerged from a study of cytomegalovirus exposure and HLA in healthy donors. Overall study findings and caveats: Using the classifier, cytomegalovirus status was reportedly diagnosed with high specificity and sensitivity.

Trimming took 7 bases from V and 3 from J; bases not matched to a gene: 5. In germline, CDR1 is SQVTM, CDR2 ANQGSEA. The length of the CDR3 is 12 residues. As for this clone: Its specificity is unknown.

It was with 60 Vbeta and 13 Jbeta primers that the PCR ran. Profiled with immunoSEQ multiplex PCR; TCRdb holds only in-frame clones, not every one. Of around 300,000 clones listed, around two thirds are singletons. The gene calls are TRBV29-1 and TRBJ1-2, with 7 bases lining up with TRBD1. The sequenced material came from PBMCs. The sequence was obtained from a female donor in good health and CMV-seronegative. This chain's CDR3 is CSANRGDYGYTF. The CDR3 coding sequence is TGCAGCGCCAACAGGGGCGACTATGGCTACACCTTC.